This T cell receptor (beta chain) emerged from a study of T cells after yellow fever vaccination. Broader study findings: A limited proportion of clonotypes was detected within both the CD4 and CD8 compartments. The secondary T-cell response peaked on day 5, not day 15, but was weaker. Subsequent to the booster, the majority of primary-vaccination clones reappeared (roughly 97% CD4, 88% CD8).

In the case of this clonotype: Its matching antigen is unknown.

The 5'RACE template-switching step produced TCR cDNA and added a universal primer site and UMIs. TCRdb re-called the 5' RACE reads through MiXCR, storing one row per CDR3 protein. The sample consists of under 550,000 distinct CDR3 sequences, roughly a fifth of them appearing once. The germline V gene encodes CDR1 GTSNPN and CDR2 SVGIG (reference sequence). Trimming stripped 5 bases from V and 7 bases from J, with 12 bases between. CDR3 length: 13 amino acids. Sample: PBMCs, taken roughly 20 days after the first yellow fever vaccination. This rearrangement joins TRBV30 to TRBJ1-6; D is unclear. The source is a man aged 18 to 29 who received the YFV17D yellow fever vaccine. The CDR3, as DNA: TGTGCCTGGGGGCCCTTGGGGAATTCACCCCTCCACTTT. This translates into CAWGPLGNSPLHF.